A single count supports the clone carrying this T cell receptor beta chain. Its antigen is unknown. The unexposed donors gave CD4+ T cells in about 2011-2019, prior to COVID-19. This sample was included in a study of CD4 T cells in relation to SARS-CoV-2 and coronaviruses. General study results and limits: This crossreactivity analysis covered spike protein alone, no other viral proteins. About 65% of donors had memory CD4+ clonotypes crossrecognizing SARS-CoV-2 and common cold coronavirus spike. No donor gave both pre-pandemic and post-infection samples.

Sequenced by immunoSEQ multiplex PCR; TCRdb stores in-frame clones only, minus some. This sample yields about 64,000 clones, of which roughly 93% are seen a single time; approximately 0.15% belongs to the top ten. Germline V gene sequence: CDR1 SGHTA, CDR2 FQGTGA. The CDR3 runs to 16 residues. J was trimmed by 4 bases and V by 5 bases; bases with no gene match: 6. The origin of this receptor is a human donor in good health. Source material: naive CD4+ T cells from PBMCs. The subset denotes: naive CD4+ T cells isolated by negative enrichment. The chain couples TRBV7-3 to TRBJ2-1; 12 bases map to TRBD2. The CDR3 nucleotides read TGTGCCAGCAGCGCCCGGACTAGCGGGACGTACAATGAGCAGTTCTTC. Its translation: CASSARTSGTYNEQFF.